This paragraph reports one TCR beta chain. Its cognate antigen is unknown. The sample contains more than one DNA sequence encoding this CDR3. Sequencing was at deep level. TCRdb's copy holds only in-frame clones and misses some; the assay was immunoSEQ multiplex PCR. This table holds 2 million to 3 million clones, roughly 93% found once. These data are taken from a study of shared clonotypes between healthy human individuals. Study-level points and caveats: Inspection by rarefaction showed sorted-subset sequencing to be incomplete despite large depth. Researchers found naive subsets generally carried larger estimated richness than memory subsets.

Germline V gives CDR1 SGDLS, CDR2 YYNGEE. The V end was cut by 0 bases, the J end by 4 bases, with 11 bases between. This CDR3 has 15 amino acids. Each of the donors was a healthy adult who was HIV-negative and had not had a recent acute infection or vaccination. This clonotype was obtained from a young man in good health. Some clones in this sample may be carry-over from other donors' samples. The V call is TRBV9, the J call TRBJ2-1, with D uncertain. The sample taken for sequencing was naive CD4+ T cells from PBMCs. Described subset: CD45RA+ positively selected. This chain's CDR3 is CASSVAAGFYNEQFF. The CDR3 DNA reads as TGTGCCAGCAGCGTAGCCGCTGGTTTTTACAATGAGCAGTTCTTC.